Sequencing of this TCR beta chain was carried out in a study of blood T cell repertoires in COVID-19. Study-wide background: Collection of acute and convalescent COVID-19 samples took place in the United States, Italy and Spain. Nucleic acid was either cDNA or gDNA, and it came from T cells, B-cell-depleted T cells, or PBMCs.

Deletions cut 5 bases from V and 7 bases from J, with 9 bases between. The germline gives CDR1 MNHEY, CDR2 SVGAGI. The CDR3 extends over 12 amino acids. Clones were read by immunoSEQ multiplex PCR, and TCRdb kept only the in-frame ones, dropping some. The table includes around 270,000 clones, less than 90% detected once. The sequenced material came from peripheral blood. This sequence originates from a man under 40 with active or convalescent COVID-19. The chain joins TRBV6-5 to TRBJ2-1; a possible D gene is TRBD1 (6 bases). The CDR3 DNA reads TGTGCCAGCAGTAAACAGGGAAATGAGCAGTTCTTC. This codes for CASSKQGNEQFF.